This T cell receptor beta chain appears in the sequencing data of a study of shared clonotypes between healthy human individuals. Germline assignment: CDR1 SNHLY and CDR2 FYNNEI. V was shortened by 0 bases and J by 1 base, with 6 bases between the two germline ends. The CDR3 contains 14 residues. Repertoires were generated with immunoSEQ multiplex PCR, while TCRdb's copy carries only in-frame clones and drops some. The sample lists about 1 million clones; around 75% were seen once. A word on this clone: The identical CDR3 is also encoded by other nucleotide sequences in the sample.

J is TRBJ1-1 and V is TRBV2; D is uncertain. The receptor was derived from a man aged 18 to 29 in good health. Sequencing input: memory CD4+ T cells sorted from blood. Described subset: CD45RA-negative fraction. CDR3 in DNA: TGTGCCAGCAGTGAAGCAGGGCGGAACACTGAAGCTTTCTTT. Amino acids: CASSEAGRNTEAFF.